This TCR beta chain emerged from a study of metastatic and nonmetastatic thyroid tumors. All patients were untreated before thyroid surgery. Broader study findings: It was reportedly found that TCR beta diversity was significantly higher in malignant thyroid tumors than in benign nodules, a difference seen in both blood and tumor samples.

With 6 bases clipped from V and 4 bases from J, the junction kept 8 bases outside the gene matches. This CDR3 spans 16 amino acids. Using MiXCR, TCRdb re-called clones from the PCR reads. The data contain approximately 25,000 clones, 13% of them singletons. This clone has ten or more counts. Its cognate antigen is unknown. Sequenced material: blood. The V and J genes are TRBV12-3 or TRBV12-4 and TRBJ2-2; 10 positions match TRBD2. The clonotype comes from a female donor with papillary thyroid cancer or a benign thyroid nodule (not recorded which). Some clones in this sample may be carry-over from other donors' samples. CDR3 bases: TGTGCCAGCAGCCCAATAGCGGGAGGAGGCACCGGGGAGCTGTTTTTT. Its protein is CASSPIAGGGTGELFF.